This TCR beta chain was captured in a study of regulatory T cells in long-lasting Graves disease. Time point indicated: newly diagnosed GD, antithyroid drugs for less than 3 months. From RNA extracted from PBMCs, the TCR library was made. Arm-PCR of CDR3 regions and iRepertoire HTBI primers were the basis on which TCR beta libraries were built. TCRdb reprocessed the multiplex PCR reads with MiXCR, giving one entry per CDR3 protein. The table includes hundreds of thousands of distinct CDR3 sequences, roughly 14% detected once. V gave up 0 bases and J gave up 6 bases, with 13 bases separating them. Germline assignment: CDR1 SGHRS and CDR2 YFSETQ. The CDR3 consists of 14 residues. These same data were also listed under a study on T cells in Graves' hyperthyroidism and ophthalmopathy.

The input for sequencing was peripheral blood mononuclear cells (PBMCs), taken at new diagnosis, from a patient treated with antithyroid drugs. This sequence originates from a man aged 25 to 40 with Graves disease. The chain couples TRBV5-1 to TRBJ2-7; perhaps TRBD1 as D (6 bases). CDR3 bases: TGCGCCAGCAGCTTGGTCGGTTCAGGGGTCGAGCAGTACTTC. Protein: CASSLVGSGVEQYF. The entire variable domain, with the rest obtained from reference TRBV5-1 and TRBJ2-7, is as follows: KAGVTQTPRYLIKTRGQQVTLSCSPISGHRSVSWYQQTPGQGLQFLFEYFSETQRNKGNFPGRFSGRQFSNSRSEMNVSTLELGDSALYLCASSLVGSGVEQYFGPGTRLTVT.